Listed below are T cell receptor beta chains from one sample, sequenced in a study of T cell responses to AZD1222 COVID-19 vaccine. Clones were read by immunoSEQ multiplex PCR, and TCRdb kept only the in-frame ones, dropping some. The sample lists under 130,000 clones, 90% to 95% occurring once. The sequences come from peripheral blood, collected on day 0 of AZD1222 vaccination. The receptors here all came from an adult in good health. The CDR3 runs from the conserved cysteine through the conserved F or W. A D gene is named only where the DNA matches it firmly. The size field is filled for only some rows; it gives once, few, many or a size class.

>TRBV5-4|TRBD1|.|TRBJ2-2
CASSGGQGFGTGELFF
TGTGCCAGCAGCGGCGGACAGGGCTTTGGGACCGGGGAGCTGTTTTTT
>TRBV7-7|.|once|TRBJ2-2
CASSPPDEYTGELFF
TGTGCTAGCAGCCCGCCCGATGAGTATACCGGGGAGCTGTTTTTT
>TRBV18|.|.|TRBJ2-5
CASSRVSVQETQYF
TGTGCCAGCTCACGAGTTAGTGTCCAAGAGACCCAGTACTTC
>TRBV7-3|.|.|TRBJ2-1
CASSLGLNEQFF
TGTGCCAGCAGCCTGGGGCTCAATGAGCAGTTCTTC
>TRBV6-5|.|.|TRBJ2-3
CASSSDLGTQYF
TGTGCCAGCAGTTCCGACCTTGGTACGCAGTATTTT
>TRBV30|.|.|TRBJ1-1
CAWSRAPNTEAFF
TGTGCCTGGAGTCGGGCACCGAACACTGAAGCTTTCTTT
>TRBV14|.|.|TRBJ2-3
CASSPAADTQYF
TGTGCCAGCAGCCCCGCGGCAGATACGCAGTATTTT
>TRBV19|TRBD1|.|TRBJ1-1
CASNLETGATEAFF
TGTGCCAGTAATCTCGAGACAGGGGCCACTGAAGCTTTCTTT
>TRBV5-6|.|once|TRBJ1-5
CASSLSLGGNQPQHF
TGTGCCAGCAGCTTGTCCCTGGGCGGCAATCAGCCCCAGCATTTT
>TRBV19|TRBD2|.|TRBJ2-1
CASTPSAGGPRYEQFF
TGTGCCAGTACCCCCTCAGCGGGAGGGCCCCGGTATGAGCAGTTCTTC
>TRBV6-2/TRBV6-3|TRBD2|.|TRBJ2-3
CASSPLAGGGPDTQYF
TGTGCCAGCAGCCCTCTAGCGGGGGGCGGGCCGGATACGCAGTATTTT
>TRBV18|.|once|TRBJ2-5
CASSGGLQETQYF
TGTGCCAGCTCAGGCGGTCTCCAAGAGACCCAGTACTTC
>TRBV15|TRBD1|.|TRBJ2-3
CATSRDYRGSDTQYF
TGTGCCACCAGCAGAGATTACAGGGGTTCAGATACGCAGTATTTT
>TRBV6-5|.|.|TRBJ1-2
CASRYTAKNYGYTF
TGTGCCAGCAGATATACAGCGAAGAACTATGGCTACACCTTC
>TRBV5-6|TRBD1|.|TRBJ1-1
CASSRWDRGEFDTEAFF
TGTGCCAGCAGCCGATGGGACAGGGGAGAATTTGACACTGAAGCTTTCTTT
>TRBV28|.|.|TRBJ1-4
CASRTTTNEKLFF
TGTGCCAGCAGGACTACAACTAATGAAAAACTGTTTTTT
>TRBV7-7|.|.|TRBJ2-5
CASSHGSSPETQYF
TGTGCTAGCAGCCACGGGTCCTCGCCGGAGACCCAGTACTTC
>TRBV10-1|.|.|TRBJ1-1
CASSQQGTEAFF
TGCGCCAGCAGTCAACAGGGAACTGAAGCTTTCTTT
>TRBV27|TRBD1|.|TRBJ2-1
CASTGTAYNEQFF
TGTGCCAGCACCGGGACAGCCTACAATGAGCAGTTCTTC
>TRBV6-5|.|.|TRBJ1-1
CASSPTALGTEAFF
TGTGCCAGCAGCCCGACAGCCCTCGGCACTGAAGCTTTCTTT
>TRBV29-1|.|.|TRBJ1-2
CSVIKGPYGYTF
TGCAGCGTTATAAAGGGCCCCTATGGCTACACCTTC
>TRBV11-3|TRBD2|.|TRBJ2-1
CASSPRGTSSYNEQFF
TGTGCCAGCAGCCCCAGAGGGACTAGCTCCTACAATGAGCAGTTCTTC
>TRBV9|.|.|TRBJ1-2
CASSVDGGRGGYTF
TGTGCCAGCAGCGTAGATGGCGGTCGGGGTGGCTACACCTTC
>TRBV7-8|.|.|TRBJ2-3
CASSLGEWAGTQYF
TGTGCCAGCAGCTTGGGGGAGTGGGCAGGTACGCAGTATTTT
>TRBV11-2|.|.|TRBJ1-2
CASSLERTASECTF
TGTGCCAGCAGCTTAGAAAGGACAGCTAGCGAGTGCACCTTC
>TRBV21-1|.|.|TRBJ1-2
CASSGRREANYGYTF
TGTGCCAGCAGCGGCCGCAGGGAGGCGAACTATGGCTACACCTTC
>TRBV4-3|TRBD1|.|TRBJ1-2
CASSQDLGQTTNYGYTF
TGCGCCAGCAGCCAAGATTTGGGACAGACTACGAACTATGGCTACACCTTC
>TRBV15|.|.|TRBJ2-7
CATSSIQSGGLPYEQYF
TGTGCCACCAGCAGCATCCAATCGGGGGGCCTCCCCTACGAGCAGTACTTC
>TRBV19|.|.|TRBJ1-1
CASSIGTGTKGTEAFF
TGTGCCAGTAGTATAGGTACTGGCACTAAGGGCACTGAAGCTTTCTTT
>TRBV11-2|.|.|TRBJ2-5
CASSLSPGYQETQYF
TGTGCCAGCAGCCTCTCCCCGGGTTACCAAGAGACCCAGTACTTC
>TRBV3-1/TRBV3-2|.|.|TRBJ2-1
CASSQDSAYNEQFF
TGTGCCAGCAGCCAAGATTCGGCCTACAATGAGCAGTTCTTC
>TRBV19|.|once|TRBJ1-3
CASSWTAGNTIYF
TGTGCCAGTAGTTGGACGGCTGGAAACACCATATATTTT
>TRBV2|TRBD1|.|TRBJ1-4
CASSPALTGGVSTNEKLFF
TGTGCCAGCAGTCCTGCGTTGACAGGGGGCGTCTCAACTAATGAAAAACTGTTTTTT
>TRBV6-5|.|once|TRBJ1-5
CASSYSGTDLHQPQHF
TGTGCCAGCAGTTACTCTGGGACTGACCTCCATCAGCCCCAGCATTTT
>TRBV3-1/TRBV3-2|TRBD2|once|TRBJ2-7
CASSLSASGSYEQYF
TGTGCCAGCAGCCTGTCCGCTAGCGGGAGCTACGAGCAGTACTTC
>TRBV7-9|.|.|TRBJ1-2
CASSPLGGGLDGYTF
TGTGCCAGCAGCCCCCTTGGGGGGGGGTTGGATGGCTACACCTTC
>TRBV5-1|TRBD1|.|TRBJ1-3
CASSLGRGQGTYTIYF
TGCGCCAGCAGCTTGGGTCGGGGACAGGGAACCTACACCATATATTTT
>TRBV9|.|once|TRBJ2-6
CASSLDISSGANVLTF
TGTGCCAGCAGCCTGGACATATCCTCTGGGGCCAACGTCCTGACTTTC
>TRBV7-8|TRBD1|.|TRBJ2-2
CASSLKLGQANTGELFF
TGTGCCAGCAGCTTAAAACTCGGACAGGCGAACACCGGGGAGCTGTTTTTT
>TRBV5-1|.|once|TRBJ2-3
CASSLVLRGTDTQYF
TGCGCCAGCAGCTTGGTATTGCGCGGCACAGATACGCAGTATTTT
>TRBV6-5|TRBD1|.|TRBJ1-2
CASRSGQPPNYGYTF
TGTGCCAGCAGATCGGGACAGCCTCCCAACTATGGCTACACCTTC
>TRBV5-1|.|.|TRBJ2-1
CASSTGIFVYNEQFF
TGCGCCAGCAGCACGGGAATTTTTGTCTACAATGAGCAGTTCTTC
>TRBV12-3/TRBV12-4|.|.|TRBJ2-2
CASWTNRGRELFF
TGTGCCAGCTGGACAAACCGCGGCCGGGAGCTGTTTTTT
>TRBV7-2|TRBD2|.|TRBJ2-7
CASTWSSGGYEQYF
TGTGCCAGCACCTGGTCTAGCGGGGGCTACGAGCAGTACTTC
>TRBV2|.|.|TRBJ2-7
CASSENFPGQNAYEQYF
TGTGCCAGCAGTGAAAATTTCCCGGGACAAAATGCCTACGAGCAGTACTTC
>TRBV21-1|.|.|TRBJ2-5
CASSNPLGTAQETQYF
TGTGCCAGCAGCAACCCACTGGGGACGGCGCAAGAGACCCAGTACTTC
>TRBV11-3|.|.|TRBJ2-7
CASSSSVFRYEQYF
TGTGCCAGCAGCTCCAGTGTCTTTCGCTACGAGCAGTACTTC
>TRBV20-1|.|once|TRBJ1-2
CSATGDLGYTF
TGCAGTGCTACGGGGGATTTGGGATACACCTTC
>TRBV18|.|.|TRBJ1-3
CASSIPGSSGNTIYF
TGTGCCAGCTCAATCCCTGGTAGCTCTGGAAACACCATATATTTT
>TRBV5-6|TRBD2|few|TRBJ2-1
CASSLPGTRANEQFF
TGTGCCAGCAGTCTTCCCGGGACTAGAGCCAATGAGCAGTTCTTC
>TRBV6-5|.|.|TRBJ1-1
CASKGVRGGGTEAFF
TGTGCCAGCAAAGGGGTCAGGGGCGGTGGCACTGAAGCTTTCTTT
>TRBV10-3|TRBD1|.|TRBJ1-2
CAIRGQGFTDYGYTF
TGTGCCATCAGAGGACAGGGGTTTACTGACTATGGCTACACCTTC
>TRBV19|.|.|TRBJ1-6
CASHLGTVGNSPLHF
TGTGCCAGCCACCTCGGGACTGTGGGGAATTCACCCCTCCACTTT
>TRBV27|TRBD1|.|TRBJ2-7
CASGFTGGGFYEQYF
TGTGCCAGCGGATTCACAGGGGGAGGCTTCTACGAGCAGTACTTC
>TRBV27|.|.|TRBJ2-1
CASSLSQAVSYNEQFF
TGTGCCAGCAGTTTAAGCCAGGCCGTCTCCTACAATGAGCAGTTCTTC
>TRBV2|.|.|TRBJ1-2
CASSAKGRGADYGYTF
TGTGCCAGCAGCGCAAAAGGCCGAGGTGCAGACTATGGCTACACCTTC
>TRBV20-1|.|.|TRBJ1-4
CSAHGRGLFF
TGCAGTGCTCACGGGCGGGGACTGTTTTTT
>TRBV2|.|.|TRBJ1-1
CASRGHENTEAFF
TGTGCCAGCAGAGGACACGAGAACACTGAAGCTTTCTTT
>TRBV13|TRBD1|.|TRBJ1-3
CASSSILTGGGNTIYF
TGTGCCAGCAGCTCCATATTGACAGGGGGAGGAAACACCATATATTTT